What follows are 31 T cell receptor beta chains derived from one specimen sequenced in a study of T-cell memory formation after mild COVID-19. TCRdb recomputed calls from the 5' RACE reads with MiXCR, one row per CDR3 protein. The sample lists roughly 340,000 distinct CDR3 sequences, 15% to 20% occurring once. The source material was PBMCs or a T cell subset sorted from them (not recorded which). These receptors all stem from a young man who had mild COVID-19 (a few samples of this study predate the infection). Cell type and time point are not known.

The rearrangement links TRBV25-1 to TRBJ1-2; no reliable D call. Trimming removed 1 base at V and 9 bases at J, with 12 bases between. The length of the CDR3 is 13 residues. The germline CDR1 and CDR2 sequences are MGHDK and SYGVNS. The CDR3 DNA sequence: TGTGCCAGCAGTGAATCGGGGTCCGGGCGCTACACCTTC. It yields the protein CASSESGSGRYTF.

V and J are TRBV27 and TRBJ2-3; D is undetermined. Trimming pared 5 bases from V and 1 base from J, leaving 13 bases between. CDR1 is MNHEY, CDR2 SMNVEV, per germline (reference sequence). The length of the CDR3 is 15 residues. The CDR3 nucleotides are TGTGCCAGCAGTCAATACCCAGCGCGCACAGATACGCAGTATTTT. Residues: CASSQYPARTDTQYF.

This clonotype was counted only a few times. The chain has TRBV12-3 or TRBV12-4 and TRBJ2-5; a weak D match, TRBD2 (7 bases). CDR3 length equals 12 residues. The V end lost 6 bases, the J end lost 9 bases, and 14 bases lay between the germline ends. This CDR3 is CASSVREGAQYF. DNA for the CDR3: TGTGCCAGCAGCGTCAGGGAGGGGGCCCAGTACTTC.

The genes are TRBV5-1 and TRBJ2-5; no firm D call. The CDR3 has 13 residues. Trimming removed 1 base from V and 2 bases from J, with 6 bases in between. CDR1 and CDR2 (germline): SGHRS, YFSETQ. As DNA, the CDR3 is TGCGCCAGCAGCTTGATGGAGCAAGAGACCCAGTACTTC. This encodes CASSLMEQETQYF. The whole variable domain, filled in from reference TRBV5-1 and TRBJ2-5, reads KAGVTQTPRYLIKTRGQQVTLSCSPISGHRSVSWYQQTPGQGLQFLFEYFSETQRNKGNFPGRFSGRQFSNSRSEMNVSTLELGDSALYLCASSLMEQETQYFGPGTRLLVL.

The CDR3 sequence: CASSSPLEQFF. CDR3 bases: TGTGCCAGCAGCTCCCCGTTGGAGCAGTTCTTC. V is TRBV11-1 and J is TRBJ2-1; D not resolved. Trimming left V 4 bases short and J 10 bases short, with 8 bases between. Germline CDR1 SGHAT, CDR2 FQDESV (reference sequence). The CDR3 loop spans 11 amino acids.

The CDR3 reads CSAREGGRGLQQPQHF. The CDR3 DNA reads as TGCAGTGCTAGAGAGGGGGGCAGGGGGCTGCAACAGCCCCAGCATTTT. The rearrangement joins TRBV20-1 to TRBJ1-5; 8 nucleotides line up with TRBD1. CDR3 length: 16 residues. The V gene end was trimmed by 0 bases and the J gene end by 7 bases; junction bases not matched to a gene: 11. CDR1 DFQATT and CDR2 SNEGSKA come from the germline V gene (reference sequence).

This chain connects TRBV7-9 to TRBJ2-3, with D possibly TRBD1 on 5 matching bases. The CDR3 length is 16 residues. Germline V gives CDR1 SEHNR, CDR2 FQNEAQ (reference sequence). V was clipped by 2 bases and J by 4 bases, with 16 bases between them. The CDR3 here is CASSLRGRVESDTQYF. The CDR3, as DNA: TGTGCCAGCAGCTTAAGGGGCAGGGTTGAGTCAGATACGCAGTATTTT. Together with reference TRBV7-9 and TRBJ2-3, the CDR3 gives the full variable domain: DTGVSQNPRHKITKRGQNVTFRCDPISEHNRLYWYRQTLGQGPEFLTYFQNEAQLEKSRLLSDRFSAERPKGSFSTLEIQRTEQGDSAMYLCASSLRGRVESDTQYFGPGTRLTVL.

This chain uses TRBV7-3 with TRBJ2-3; 9 positions agree with TRBD1. CDR3 length equals 15 residues. The J segment lost 3 bases and the V segment lost 5 bases, leaving 6 bases of the junction unmatched. Germline CDR1 SGHTA, CDR2 FQGTGA. The chain's CDR3 is CASSQTGTGTDTQYF. In nucleotides, the CDR3 is TGTGCCAGCAGCCAAACGGGGACAGGGACAGATACGCAGTATTTT.

The chain is built from TRBV6-5 and TRBJ1-6; 7 bases are a match to TRBD1. V was pared by 2 bases and J by 5 bases, with 9 bases of the junction left unmatched. Germline assignment: CDR1 MNHEY and CDR2 SVGAGI. This CDR3 has 17 residues. The CDR3 sequence is CASSYGFRQGNNSPLHF. CDR3 in DNA: TGTGCCAGCAGTTACGGCTTTAGACAGGGCAATAATTCACCCCTCCACTTT.

This clonotype occurred once. The gene calls are TRBV28 and TRBJ2-1; tentative D call: TRBD2 (6 bases). V was cut by 5 bases and J by 0 bases, with 29 bases left in between. Germline V CDR1 and CDR2: MDHEN, SYDVKM. CDR3 size: 21 residues. The CDR3 bases are TGTGCCAGCAGTCTAGACACCGGGGGACTCAAGGCCGCGAGCTCCTACAATGAGCAGTTCTTC. It translates to CASSLDTGGLKAASSYNEQFF.

The V call is TRBV12-3 or TRBV12-4, the J call TRBJ2-1; D is uncertain. Trimming cost V 10 bases and J 6 bases, with 13 bases left between them. This CDR3 has 12 amino acids. CDR3 sequence: CAIGSLGNEQFF. CDR3 coding DNA: TGTGCCATTGGATCTTTGGGCAATGAGCAGTTCTTC.

The sample holds a few counts of this clonotype. V gene TRBV2 combines with J gene TRBJ2-5, with TRBD2 matching 12 bases. V shed 6 bases and J 1 base; nucleotides not matched to a gene: 9. CDR1 is SNHLY and CDR2 is FYNNEI in the germline V gene. This CDR3 has 17 residues. The CDR3 sequence: CASRMTSGGPSQETQYF. CDR3 DNA: TGTGCCAGCAGGATGACTAGCGGGGGCCCCTCCCAAGAGACCCAGTACTTC.

This clonotype showed up many times. The rearrangement uses TRBV5-1 and TRBJ2-7, with 7 nucleotides matching TRBD1. Germline assignment: CDR1 SGHRS and CDR2 YFSETQ. The length of the CDR3 is 12 residues. V lost 4 bases to trimming and J lost 5 bases; unmatched junction nucleotides: 3. The CDR3 region is CASSLTGDEQYF. The CDR3 DNA is TGCGCCAGCAGCCTCACAGGGGACGAGCAGTACTTC.

This clonotype was picked up many times. The chain recombines TRBV5-1 with TRBJ2-3; the match to TRBD2 covers 8 bases. J was trimmed by 4 bases and V by 2 bases; bases with no gene match: 9. Germline CDR1 SGHRS, CDR2 YFSETQ. The CDR3 consists of 16 residues. CDR3 sequence (DNA): TGCGCCAGCAGCTTCCGCTCGGGGGGGGCAGCAGATACGCAGTATTTT. Amino acid sequence: CASSFRSGGAADTQYF. Full variable domain (outside the CDR3, taken from reference TRBV5-1 and TRBJ2-3): KAGVTQTPRYLIKTRGQQVTLSCSPISGHRSVSWYQQTPGQGLQFLFEYFSETQRNKGNFPGRFSGRQFSNSRSEMNVSTLELGDSALYLCASSFRSGGAADTQYFGPGTRLTVL.

This clonotype was picked up many times. The chain joins TRBV6-5 to TRBJ2-2; 9 bases line up with TRBD1. CDR1 and CDR2 from the germline V gene are MNHEY and SVGAGI. The V segment lost 5 bases and the J segment 5 bases; nucleotides outside the gene matches: 9. The CDR3 length is 16 residues. CDR3 protein: CASSTLPGQGTGELFF. In DNA form, the CDR3 reads TGTGCCAGCAGTACACTTCCCGGACAGGGGACCGGGGAGCTGTTTTTT.

This sequence joins TRBV5-1 and TRBJ2-1; D gene uncertain. The germline V gene encodes CDR1 SGHRS and CDR2 YFSETQ. The germline V and J ends were trimmed by 2 bases and 7 bases, with 13 bases remaining between them. The CDR3 runs to 14 residues. The CDR3 nucleotides read TGCGCCAGCAGCTTTCGGACCTCAGCAAATGAGCAGTTCTTC. It is translated as CASSFRTSANEQFF.

J is TRBJ1-1 and V is TRBV10-3, with TRBD1 as a possible D gene (6 bases). Trimming removed 8 bases at V and 1 base at J, with 17 bases between. Per the germline V gene, CDR1 is ENHRY and CDR2 is SYGVKD. This CDR3 is built from 15 residues. CDR3 nucleotide sequence: TGTGCCATCTCGGCCGCAGGGGCAAAGAACACTGAAGCTTTCTTT. Its protein is CAISAAGAKNTEAFF.

The gene calls are TRBV7-2 and TRBJ2-1; no clear D. V was pared by 5 bases and J by 10 bases, with 12 bases between. The CDR3 consists of 12 residues. Germline V CDR1 and CDR2: SGHTA, FQGNSA. CDR3 DNA: TGTGCCAGCAGCCTCTCTCTGTTCGAGCAGTTCTTC. This encodes CASSLSLFEQFF. Using reference TRBV7-2 and TRBJ2-1 for the parts outside the CDR3, the full variable domain is GAGVSQSPSNKVTEKGKDVELRCDPISGHTALYWYRQSLGQGLEFLIYFQGNSAPDKSGLPSDRFSAERTGGSVSTLTIQRTQQEDSAVYLCASSLSLFEQFFGPGTRLTVL.

V usage is TRBV11-2 and J usage is TRBJ2-2; 10 positions match TRBD2. V trimming: 2 bases; J trimming: 2 bases; junction bases outside the gene matches: 5. CDR1 is SGHAT, CDR2 FQNNGV, per germline. The CDR3 covers 17 residues. CDR3 sequence reads: CASSLPSGGPNTGELFF. CDR3 bases: TGTGCCAGCAGCTTACCTAGCGGGGGTCCAAACACCGGGGAGCTGTTTTTT.

A few counts support this clonotype. The chain uses TRBV12-3 or TRBV12-4 and TRBJ2-6, with no clear D. V gave up 2 bases and J gave up 3 bases, with 5 bases separating them. The CDR3 is 14 residues long. The CDR3, as DNA: TGTGCCAGCAGTTTATTCGATGGGGCCAACGTCCTGACTTTC. It is translated as CASSLFDGANVLTF.

The chain uses TRBV9 and TRBJ1-1; no definite D call. The CDR3 has 13 residues. V was trimmed by 0 bases and J by 4 bases, leaving 7 bases between them. CDR1 is SGDLS and CDR2 is YYNGEE in the germline V gene. For the CDR3, the DNA is TGTGCCAGCAGCGTAGAAGAGGGCACTGAAGCTTTCTTT. Residues: CASSVEEGTEAFF.

The chain joins TRBV4-2 to TRBJ2-1; D is perhaps TRBD1 (5 bases). The CDR3 spans 13 residues. The germline V gene has CDR1 LGHNA and CDR2 YNFKEQ. The germline V and J ends were trimmed by 3 bases and 7 bases, with 10 bases remaining between them. This CDR3 reads CASSQLKGNEQFF. DNA for the CDR3: TGTGCCAGCAGCCAGTTAAAGGGGAATGAGCAGTTCTTC.

This clonotype has only a few counts. The rearrangement joins TRBV6-2 or TRBV6-3 to TRBJ1-2; D ambiguous. V dropped 6 bases and J dropped 6 bases, with 14 bases sitting between them. The CDR3 has 13 amino acids. The germline V gene encodes CDR1 MNHEY and CDR2 SVGEGT. The DNA for the CDR3 is TGTGCCAGCAGCGTCGGTCGGCATGATGGCTACACCTTC. It translates to CASSVGRHDGYTF.

The rearrangement uses TRBV30 and TRBJ1-1; a possible D gene is TRBD1 (5 bases). Trimming took 5 bases from V and 6 from J, leaving 19 bases between them. CDR3 length: 14 residues. Germline V CDR1 and CDR2: GTSNPN, SVGIG (reference sequence). CDR3 coding DNA: TGTGCCTGGCAATCCGGGCCAGTACAGGCTGAAGCTTTCTTT. The encoded protein is CAWQSGPVQAEAFF.

The genes are TRBV12-3 or TRBV12-4 and TRBJ1-5; a weak D match, TRBD1 (6 bases). The CDR3 is 13 residues long. V gave up 5 bases and J gave up 6 bases, with 11 bases separating them. The CDR3 DNA reads as TGTGCCAGCAGTGTAGGACAGACTCAGCCCCAGCATTTT. It is translated as CASSVGQTQPQHF.

This clonotype was seen more than once but under ten times. This chain uses TRBV4-3 with TRBJ2-7, with D unresolved. Germline CDR1 and CDR2: LGHNA and YSLEER. With 4 bases removed from V and 1 base from J, the gap between germline ends came to 14 bases. This CDR3 region has 15 residues. Here the CDR3 DNA reads TGCGCCAGCAGCCTTCACCAGGCTACATCCTACGAGCAGTACTTC. Its translation: CASSLHQATSYEQYF.

The CDR3 bases are TGTGCCAGTAGTATGTACAGGGAAAAACTGTTTTTT. It specifies CASSMYREKLFF. The chain has TRBV19 and TRBJ1-4; tentative D call: TRBD1 (5 bases). V dropped 3 bases and J dropped 8 bases, with 7 bases sitting between them. The germline gives CDR1 LNHDA, CDR2 SQIVND (reference sequence). This CDR3 is 12 amino acids long. Looking up the rest from reference TRBV19 and TRBJ1-4 gives the full variable domain: DGGITQSPKYLFRKEGQNVTLSCEQNLNHDAMYWYRQDPGQGLRLIYYSQIVNDFQKGDIAEGYSVSREKKESFPLTVTSAQKNPTAFYLCASSMYREKLFFGSGTQLSVL.

This clonotype was seen more than once but under ten times. The J gene is TRBJ1-5, the V gene TRBV5-1, with D maybe TRBD1 (5 bases). This CDR3 is built from 13 residues. Trimming took 0 bases from V and 11 from J, leaving 12 bases between them. Germline V gene sequence: CDR1 SGHRS, CDR2 YFSETQ. The CDR3: CASSLEGLTAQHF. The CDR3 DNA is TGCGCCAGCAGCTTGGAGGGGCTGACTGCCCAGCATTTT.

This clonotype has just a few counts. V is TRBV6-5 and J is TRBJ2-3, with D tentatively TRBD1 (6 bases). V shed 6 bases and J shed 2 bases, with 12 bases lying between them. Germline V lookup: CDR1 MNHEY, CDR2 SVGAGI. This CDR3 is 14 amino acids long. DNA for the CDR3: TGTGCCAGCAGCCCGGGACACTTCACAGATACGCAGTATTTT. This translates into CASSPGHFTDTQYF.

The chain carries TRBV7-9 and TRBJ2-7; D remains unclear. The CDR3 totals 14 residues. The germline V gene has CDR1 SEHNR and CDR2 FQNEAQ (reference sequence). V was trimmed by 4 bases and J by 1 base, leaving 11 bases between them. The CDR3 nucleotides are TGTGCCAGCAGCTCCCCCAGCAGGTCCTACGAGCAGTACTTC. This sequence encodes CASSSPSRSYEQYF.

This clonotype was detected only a few times. The genes are TRBV24-1 and TRBJ1-5; possible D gene TRBD1, 5 bases. V shed 1 base and J shed 7 bases, with 10 bases lying between them. The germline CDR1 and CDR2 sequences are KGHDR and SFDVKD. The CDR3 extends over 14 amino acids. CDR3 DNA sequence: TGTGCCACCAGTGATTTCACCAGGGCACAGCCCCAGCATTTT. Protein product: CATSDFTRAQPQHF.